The sequence of this TCR beta chain was determined in a study of cytomegalovirus exposure and HLA in healthy donors. To note about this clone: Its antigen is not identified.

The germline V and J ends were trimmed by 1 base and 8 bases, with 8 bases remaining between them. CDR1 and CDR2 (germline): SGHAT, FQNNGV. The CDR3 covers 12 residues. Assay: immunoSEQ multiplex PCR; the TCRdb copy retains only in-frame clones and omits some. This table has 110,000 or so clones, about 85% appearing once. Study-wide results and limits: High sensitivity and specificity were reportedly achieved when the classifier diagnosed cytomegalovirus status. Rare TCR sequences dominated, though some public TCRs recurred in many donors. In vitro data verified three CMV-associated chains as specific for CMV antigens.

Sequencing was carried out using PBMCs. The sequence derives from a man aged 18-30 years in good health and CMV-seropositive. This chain connects TRBV11-2 to TRBJ1-2, with unresolved D. The CDR3 DNA follows: TGTGCCAGCAGCTTAGCACAGAGAGGCTACACCTTC. This codes for CASSLAQRGYTF.